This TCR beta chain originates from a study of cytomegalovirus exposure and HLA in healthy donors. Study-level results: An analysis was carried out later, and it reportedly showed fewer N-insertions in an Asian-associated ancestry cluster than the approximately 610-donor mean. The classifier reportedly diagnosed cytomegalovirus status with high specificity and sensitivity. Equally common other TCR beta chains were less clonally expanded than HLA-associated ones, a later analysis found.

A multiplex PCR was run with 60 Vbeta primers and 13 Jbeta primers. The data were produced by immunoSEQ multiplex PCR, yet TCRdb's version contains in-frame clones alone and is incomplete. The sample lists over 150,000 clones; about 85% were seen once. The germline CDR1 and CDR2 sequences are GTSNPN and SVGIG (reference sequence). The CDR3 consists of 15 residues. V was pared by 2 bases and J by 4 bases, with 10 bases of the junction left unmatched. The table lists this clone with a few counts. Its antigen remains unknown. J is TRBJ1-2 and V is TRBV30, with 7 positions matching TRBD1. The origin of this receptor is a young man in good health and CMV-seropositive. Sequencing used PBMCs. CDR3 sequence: CAWSTTSGQTYGYTF. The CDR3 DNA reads TGTGCCTGGAGTACCACCTCGGGACAGACCTATGGCTACACCTTC.